This is a list of T cell receptor beta chains from one sample in a study of blood T cells in healthy people across ages. Via MiXCR, TCRdb re-called the 5' RACE reads, giving one row per CDR3 protein. The sample yields some 760,000 distinct CDR3 sequences, 20% to 25% seen once. The same data also contributed to another study, on T cells of mothers and their children.

The sample comprised blood. Receptor source: a boy younger than 18 in good health. The CDR3 runs from the conserved cysteine through the conserved F or W. The order of the fields is D gene, clone size, V gene, J gene, CDR3 DNA, CDR3 protein. The D gene is left open where the match is weak. Not all rows give a size; the values are once, few, many and, for expanded clones, a class.

D gene: .; clone size: .; V gene: TRBV27; J gene: TRBJ2-6; CDR3 DNA: TGTGCCAGCAGTTTAACCGCCATCGCAGTGCTCTCTGGGGCCAACGTCCTGACTTTC; CDR3 protein: CASSLTAIAVLSGANVLTF
D gene: TRBD2; clone size: .; V gene: TRBV11-2; J gene: TRBJ2-5; CDR3 DNA: TGTGCCAGCAGCTTAGTAACTAGCGGGAAGACCCAGTACTTC; CDR3 protein: CASSLVTSGKTQYF
D gene: .; clone size: many; V gene: TRBV29-1; J gene: TRBJ2-7; CDR3 DNA: TGCAGCGTTGGACAGGAACCCTACGAGCAGTACTTC; CDR3 protein: CSVGQEPYEQYF
D gene: .; clone size: .; V gene: TRBV7-2; J gene: TRBJ1-5; CDR3 DNA: TGTGCCAGCAGCTTAGCGAACGGGTCCAATCAGCCCCAGCATTTT; CDR3 protein: CASSLANGSNQPQHF
D gene: TRBD1; clone size: .; V gene: TRBV11-1; J gene: TRBJ2-3; CDR3 DNA: TGTGCCAGCAGCTCCGGGACAGGGGGCCCCGGCACAGATACGCAGTATTTT; CDR3 protein: CASSSGTGGPGTDTQYF
D gene: .; clone size: few; V gene: TRBV15; J gene: TRBJ2-1; CDR3 DNA: TGTGCCACCAGCACACTACTAGGACGGGACAATGAGCAGTTCTTC; CDR3 protein: CATSTLLGRDNEQFF
D gene: .; clone size: few; V gene: TRBV7-6; J gene: TRBJ2-2; CDR3 DNA: TGTGCCAGCAGCTTATATTCTCTGCAGAACACCGGGGAGCTGTTTTTT; CDR3 protein: CASSLYSLQNTGELFF
D gene: TRBD1; clone size: .; V gene: TRBV9; J gene: TRBJ2-3; CDR3 DNA: TGTGCCAGCAGAGAAGGACAGGGATCCGATACGCAGTATTTT; CDR3 protein: CASREGQGSDTQYF
D gene: .; clone size: .; V gene: TRBV10-3; J gene: TRBJ1-5; CDR3 DNA: TGTGCCACAGCGGGGGGCGTAGAACAGCCCCAGCATTTT; CDR3 protein: CATAGGVEQPQHF
D gene: .; clone size: many; V gene: TRBV7-2; J gene: TRBJ2-1; CDR3 DNA: TGTGCCAGCAGCTCGTGGGGGTCCTCCTACAATGAGCAGTTCTTC; CDR3 protein: CASSSWGSSYNEQFF
D gene: .; clone size: .; V gene: TRBV7-6; J gene: TRBJ2-1; CDR3 DNA: TGTGCCAGCAGCTTAGGTATCGGCTGGAACAATGAGCAGTTCTTC; CDR3 protein: CASSLGIGWNNEQFF
D gene: TRBD2; clone size: .; V gene: TRBV28; J gene: TRBJ2-1; CDR3 DNA: TGTGCCAGCAGCCCTCTCCGGGGATGGGAGGGGTCCTACAATGAGCAGTTCTTC; CDR3 protein: CASSPLRGWEGSYNEQFF
D gene: .; clone size: .; V gene: TRBV29-1; J gene: TRBJ1-3; CDR3 DNA: TGCAGCGTTGATACAGGCTCCTCTGGAAACACCATATATTTT; CDR3 protein: CSVDTGSSGNTIYF
D gene: .; clone size: few; V gene: TRBV10-3; J gene: TRBJ2-1; CDR3 DNA: TGTGCCATCAGTGGGATAGACGTTCAGGGGAATGAGCAGTTCTTC; CDR3 protein: CAISGIDVQGNEQFF
D gene: .; clone size: few; V gene: TRBV6-2/TRBV6-3; J gene: TRBJ2-1; CDR3 DNA: TGTGCCAGCAGTTACTATGACAGCTCCTACAATGAGCAGTTCTTC; CDR3 protein: CASSYYDSSYNEQFF
D gene: .; clone size: .; V gene: TRBV29-1; J gene: TRBJ1-4; CDR3 DNA: TGCAGCGTTGAGGGTGAAAAACTGTTTTTT; CDR3 protein: CSVEGEKLFF
D gene: TRBD1; clone size: .; V gene: TRBV9; J gene: TRBJ1-2; CDR3 DNA: TGTGCCAGCAGCGGGACAGGGGAATATGGCTACACCTTC; CDR3 protein: CASSGTGEYGYTF
D gene: TRBD1; clone size: few; V gene: TRBV7-2; J gene: TRBJ1-5; CDR3 DNA: TGTGCCAGCAGCTTCCTTGGGGACAGAAGCAATCAGCCCCAGCATTTT; CDR3 protein: CASSFLGDRSNQPQHF
D gene: TRBD1; clone size: .; V gene: TRBV13; J gene: TRBJ1-1; CDR3 DNA: TGTGCCAGCAGCTTAGGCCCGACAGGGGGCAGGGGCACTGAAGCTTTCTTT; CDR3 protein: CASSLGPTGGRGTEAFF
D gene: TRBD2; clone size: .; V gene: TRBV7-2; J gene: TRBJ2-1; CDR3 DNA: TGTGCCAGCAGCGGTCTCTGGGCGGGGGGTAGGAATGAGCAGTTCTTC; CDR3 protein: CASSGLWAGGRNEQFF
D gene: .; clone size: few; V gene: TRBV28; J gene: TRBJ2-7; CDR3 DNA: TGTGCCACCCAACCTGGCCCCTACGAGCAGTACTTC; CDR3 protein: CATQPGPYEQYF
D gene: .; clone size: few; V gene: TRBV29-1; J gene: TRBJ1-2; CDR3 DNA: TGCAGCGCCGTTCCGGGGCAGGACCCCTATGGCTACACCTTC; CDR3 protein: CSAVPGQDPYGYTF
D gene: TRBD1; clone size: .; V gene: TRBV7-9; J gene: TRBJ2-5; CDR3 DNA: TGTGCCAGCAGCTCCCTGACAGGGGGACAACTAGAGACCCAGTACTTC; CDR3 protein: CASSSLTGGQLETQYF
D gene: TRBD2; clone size: few; V gene: TRBV29-1; J gene: TRBJ2-7; CDR3 DNA: TGCAGCGTCGGACCAGCGGGAGAGGCCTACGAGCAGTACTTC; CDR3 protein: CSVGPAGEAYEQYF
D gene: .; clone size: .; V gene: TRBV27; J gene: TRBJ1-2; CDR3 DNA: TGTGCCAGCAGTCTCGCGGGACACTATGGCTACACCTTC; CDR3 protein: CASSLAGHYGYTF
D gene: .; clone size: .; V gene: TRBV9; J gene: TRBJ2-7; CDR3 DNA: TGTGCCAGCAGTATTCAGACCCTTTGTTCCTTTTCCTACGAGCAGTACTTC; CDR3 protein: CASSIQTLCSFSYEQYF
D gene: TRBD2; clone size: few; V gene: TRBV6-4; J gene: TRBJ2-1; CDR3 DNA: TGTGCCAGCAGCCCCGGACTAGGTTTTTACAATGAGCAGTTCTTC; CDR3 protein: CASSPGLGFYNEQFF
D gene: TRBD2; clone size: .; V gene: TRBV4-1; J gene: TRBJ2-7; CDR3 DNA: TGCGCCAGCAGCCAAGATACTAGCGGGAGTATTCGTCTCTCCTACGAGCAGTACTTC; CDR3 protein: CASSQDTSGSIRLSYEQYF
D gene: .; clone size: few; V gene: TRBV19; J gene: TRBJ2-7; CDR3 DNA: TGTGCCAGTAGTACCCTCCACCCAGGGTCCTACGAGCAGTACTTC; CDR3 protein: CASSTLHPGSYEQYF
D gene: .; clone size: few; V gene: TRBV2; J gene: TRBJ1-2; CDR3 DNA: TGTGCCATCTACCAGGGGCAAACCTATGGCTACACCTTC; CDR3 protein: CAIYQGQTYGYTF
D gene: TRBD1; clone size: few; V gene: TRBV5-6; J gene: TRBJ2-2; CDR3 DNA: TGTGCCAGCAGCTTCCCGGCAGGGGGCGCTCCCGGGGAGCTGTTTTTT; CDR3 protein: CASSFPAGGAPGELFF
D gene: .; clone size: many; V gene: TRBV28; J gene: TRBJ1-4; CDR3 DNA: TGTGCCAGCAGTTTTAAAGAAAAACTGTTTTTT; CDR3 protein: CASSFKEKLFF
D gene: .; clone size: few; V gene: TRBV11-3; J gene: TRBJ2-1; CDR3 DNA: TGTGCCAGCAGCTATCTAGCGAATGAGCAGTTCTTC; CDR3 protein: CASSYLANEQFF
D gene: .; clone size: .; V gene: TRBV28; J gene: TRBJ2-2; CDR3 DNA: TGTGCCAGCAGTTTTAGCAGCCACACCGGGGAGCTGTTTTTT; CDR3 protein: CASSFSSHTGELFF
D gene: .; clone size: .; V gene: TRBV21-1; J gene: TRBJ2-7; CDR3 DNA: TGTGCCAGCAGCAAAGTGTCGACAGGGCAATTCGAGCAGTACTTC; CDR3 protein: CASSKVSTGQFEQYF
D gene: .; clone size: few; V gene: TRBV29-1; J gene: TRBJ1-1; CDR3 DNA: TGCAGCGTTGGACCAGCGATGAACACTGAAGCTTTCTTT; CDR3 protein: CSVGPAMNTEAFF
D gene: .; clone size: few; V gene: TRBV10-3; J gene: TRBJ1-2; CDR3 DNA: TGTGCCATCAGTGAGCGAGGGTCGCGGGACTATGGCTACACCTTC; CDR3 protein: CAISERGSRDYGYTF
D gene: .; clone size: .; V gene: TRBV4-2; J gene: TRBJ2-3; CDR3 DNA: TGTGCCAGCAGCCAAGAGTGGAGTCCGGGAGAGGGGCCAGATACGCAGTATTTT; CDR3 protein: CASSQEWSPGEGPDTQYF
D gene: TRBD1; clone size: .; V gene: TRBV28; J gene: TRBJ2-7; CDR3 DNA: TGTGCCAGCAGGGTGGGACAGTACTACGAGCAGTACTTC; CDR3 protein: CASRVGQYYEQYF
D gene: TRBD1; clone size: .; V gene: TRBV10-3; J gene: TRBJ2-3; CDR3 DNA: TGTGCCGCTTGGGACCGGGACAGGGGTTCCCGGGATACGCAGTATTTT; CDR3 protein: CAAWDRDRGSRDTQYF
D gene: .; clone size: .; V gene: TRBV4-2; J gene: TRBJ2-1; CDR3 DNA: TGTGCCAGCAGCCAAGATAAGGACCCCTCCTACAATGAGCAGTTCTTC; CDR3 protein: CASSQDKDPSYNEQFF
D gene: .; clone size: .; V gene: TRBV24-1; J gene: TRBJ1-2; CDR3 DNA: TGTGCCACCAGTGACCTCACACGGAGCTATGGCTACACCTTC; CDR3 protein: CATSDLTRSYGYTF
D gene: .; clone size: few; V gene: TRBV24-1; J gene: TRBJ1-2; CDR3 DNA: TGTGCCACCCCAGGCGGAGGCACACCCCTATGCTACACCTTC; CDR3 protein: CATPGGGTPLCYTF